This TCR beta chain was sequenced during a study of response to subunit inactivated influenza vaccine. On this clonotype: What it binds is not known.

TCRdb called the RT-PCR reads again in MiXCR, with one record for every CDR3 protein. The data hold roughly 550,000 distinct CDR3 sequences, with approximately 24% observed a single time. The CDR3 runs to 16 residues. V lost 3 bases, J lost 1 base, and 15 bases lay in between. Germline CDR1 reads LNHDA; CDR2 reads SQIVND (reference sequence). Overall study findings and caveats: Only a handful of new T cells, the authors suggested, are recruited with each seasonal influenza vaccination.

Separately, the same data were catalogued under a study of T cells expressing NK-cell markers. That source notes: The authors generated TCR beta cDNA through 5'RACE template switching with UMIs.

The TCR sequence derives from a man in his fifties or sixties who received an inactivated influenza vaccine. Sequenced here: CD4+ T cells sorted from PBMCs, sampled about 11 days after vaccination. The chain couples TRBV19 to TRBJ1-1; D call uncertain. Written as DNA, the CDR3 is TGTGCCAGTAGTATCCTATCAACGGCAGGGAACACTGAAGCTTTCTTT. Residues: CASSILSTAGNTEAFF.